A selection of T cell receptor beta chains follows, all from one sample in a study of OX40 agonist ivuxolimab in advanced cancers. Here immunoSEQ multiplex PCR was the method, and the copy in TCRdb shows in-frame clones only, minus some. The sample lists nearly 25,000 clones; about 80% were seen once. Specimen: CD4+ or CD8+ T cells sorted from blood, collected in a trial of the OX40 agonist ivuxolimab. Every receptor here comes from an adult with an advanced solid tumor such as melanoma, head and neck, liver or kidney cancer. The CDR3 runs from the conserved cysteine through the conserved F or W. The order of the fields is clone size, V gene, D gene, J gene, CDR3 protein, CDR3 DNA. D genes are given only for firm matches. Clone size is stated in some rows and not others, as once, few, many or a class when expanded.

size: NA; V: TRBV6-6; D: TRBD1; J: TRBJ2-7; CDR3: CASQGQLSYEQYF; DNA: TGTGCCAGCCAGGGACAGCTCTCCTACGAGCAGTACTTC
size: NA; V: TRBV6-6; D: NA; J: TRBJ2-7; CDR3: CASSYPDQYEQYF; DNA: TGTGCCAGCAGTTACCCTGACCAATACGAGCAGTACTTC
size: once; V: TRBV19; D: NA; J: TRBJ2-1; CDR3: CASSIAEMPSYNEQFF; DNA: TGTGCCAGTAGTATAGCCGAGATGCCCTCCTACAATGAGCAGTTCTTC
size: once; V: TRBV5-1; D: NA; J: TRBJ2-6; CDR3: CASSLEASGANVLTF; DNA: TGCGCCAGCAGCTTGGAGGCCTCTGGGGCCAACGTCCTGACTTTC
size: NA; V: TRBV11-2; D: NA; J: TRBJ2-2; CDR3: CASSLRSSGELFF; DNA: TGTGCCAGCAGCTTACGGTCATCCGGGGAGCTGTTTTTT
size: NA; V: TRBV7-9; D: TRBD2; J: TRBJ2-3; CDR3: CASSPPRTGGLTDTQYF; DNA: TGTGCCAGCAGCCCCCCCCGCACGGGGGGGCTAACAGATACGCAGTATTTT
size: NA; V: TRBV7-2; D: NA; J: TRBJ1-1; CDR3: CASGLGPSNTEAFF; DNA: TGTGCCAGCGGCTTGGGACCGTCGAACACTGAAGCTTTCTTT
size: NA; V: TRBV7-3; D: NA; J: TRBJ2-1; CDR3: CASSPGTHNEQFF; DNA: TGTGCCAGCAGTCCCGGGACCCACAATGAGCAGTTCTTC
size: once; V: TRBV19; D: NA; J: TRBJ1-5; CDR3: CASSIEGARRGSNQPQHF; DNA: TGTGCCAGTAGTATAGAAGGGGCAAGAAGGGGTAGCAATCAGCCCCAGCATTTT
size: NA; V: TRBV19; D: NA; J: TRBJ2-1; CDR3: CASSIGGRPEQFF; DNA: TGTGCCAGTAGTATTGGGGGCCGGCCTGAGCAGTTCTTC
size: NA; V: TRBV4-1; D: NA; J: TRBJ1-6; CDR3: CASSQEGDGGIYNSPLHF; DNA: TGCGCCAGCAGCCAAGAGGGGGACGGCGGTATATATAATTCACCCCTCCACTTT
size: few; V: TRBV9; D: NA; J: TRBJ2-2; CDR3: CASSIQGTGELFF; DNA: TGTGCCAGCAGTATACAGGGAACCGGGGAGCTGTTTTTT
size: NA; V: TRBV7-6; D: NA; J: TRBJ2-7; CDR3: CASSLSGAYEQYF; DNA: TGTGCCAGCAGCTTATCTGGGGCATACGAGCAGTACTTC
size: NA; V: TRBV5-1; D: NA; J: TRBJ1-1; CDR3: CASSSAGMNTEAFF; DNA: TGCGCCAGCAGCTCCGCCGGGATGAACACTGAAGCTTTCTTT
size: NA; V: TRBV7-2; D: NA; J: TRBJ1-5; CDR3: CASSLGGPGSNQPQHF; DNA: TGTGCCAGCAGCTTAGGAGGGCCGGGCAGCAATCAGCCCCAGCATTTT
size: once; V: TRBV28; D: TRBD1; J: TRBJ2-1; CDR3: CASSSTGGNYNEQFF; DNA: TGTGCCAGCAGTTCGACAGGGGGTAATTACAATGAGCAGTTCTTC
size: once; V: TRBV5-4; D: TRBD1; J: TRBJ1-2; CDR3: CASSLDRGSLGYTF; DNA: TGTGCCAGCAGCTTGGACAGGGGGTCGCTGGGCTACACCTTC
size: few; V: TRBV5-1; D: NA; J: TRBJ2-2; CDR3: CASSEIHLTGELFF; DNA: TGCGCCAGCAGCGAGATACACCTCACCGGGGAGCTGTTTTTT
size: NA; V: TRBV7-6; D: NA; J: TRBJ2-1; CDR3: CASSQHNEQFF; DNA: TGTGCCAGCAGCCAGCACAATGAGCAGTTCTTC
size: NA; V: TRBV28; D: TRBD1; J: TRBJ1-3; CDR3: CASRADRVGNTIYF; DNA: TGTGCCAGCAGAGCGGACAGGGTGGGAAACACCATATATTTT
size: once; V: TRBV6-1; D: TRBD1; J: TRBJ2-7; CDR3: CASVWDRGSSYEQYF; DNA: TGTGCCAGCGTTTGGGACAGGGGGAGCTCCTACGAGCAGTACTTC
size: medium-sized; V: TRBV7-9; D: NA; J: TRBJ1-1; CDR3: CASSRLDSNTEAFF; DNA: TGTGCCAGCAGCAGACTCGACAGTAACACTGAAGCTTTCTTT
size: NA; V: TRBV28; D: NA; J: TRBJ1-4; CDR3: CASSSGAGNEKLFF; DNA: TGTGCCAGCAGTTCAGGGGCGGGGAATGAAAAACTGTTTTTT
size: NA; V: TRBV15; D: NA; J: TRBJ2-7; CDR3: CATSFRLGEQYF; DNA: TGTGCCACCAGCTTTCGACTTGGCGAGCAGTACTTC
size: NA; V: TRBV11-3; D: NA; J: TRBJ2-7; CDR3: CASSLVGSSYEQYF; DNA: TGTGCCAGCAGCTTAGTGGGGAGCTCCTACGAGCAGTACTTC
size: NA; V: TRBV10-3; D: TRBD1; J: TRBJ1-5; CDR3: CAISERDSRSNQPQHF; DNA: TGTGCCATCAGTGAACGGGACAGTAGGAGCAATCAGCCCCAGCATTTT
size: NA; V: TRBV7-6; D: NA; J: TRBJ1-6; CDR3: CASSVQGYSPLHF; DNA: TGTGCCAGCAGCGTCCAGGGCTATTCACCCCTCCACTTT
size: NA; V: TRBV6-6; D: NA; J: TRBJ2-6; CDR3: CASRTSSGANVLTF; DNA: TGTGCCAGCAGAACGAGCTCTGGGGCCAACGTCCTGACTTTC
size: NA; V: TRBV6-5; D: TRBD1; J: TRBJ1-5; CDR3: CASRQTGLQPQHF; DNA: TGTGCCAGCAGACAGACAGGGCTGCAGCCCCAGCATTTT
size: NA; V: TRBV4-1; D: TRBD2; J: TRBJ2-3; CDR3: CASSQAGLAGGRADTQYF; DNA: TGCGCCAGCAGCCAAGCGGGACTAGCGGGGGGGCGGGCAGATACGCAGTATTTT
size: once; V: TRBV30; D: NA; J: TRBJ2-1; CDR3: CAWKRANNIYNEQFF; DNA: TGTGCCTGGAAGCGGGCTAATAATATTTACAATGAGCAGTTCTTC
size: NA; V: TRBV7-2; D: NA; J: TRBJ2-7; CDR3: CASRPTGPSTEQYF; DNA: TGTGCCAGCAGACCGACAGGACCTAGTACCGAGCAGTACTTC
size: NA; V: TRBV7-9; D: TRBD1; J: TRBJ1-2; CDR3: CASSLAGARGGYGYTF; DNA: TGTGCCAGCAGCTTAGCCGGGGCCAGGGGGGGCTATGGCTACACCTTC
size: NA; V: TRBV28; D: NA; J: TRBJ2-4; CDR3: CASSFIRIRRVAKNIQYF; DNA: TGTGCCAGCAGTTTTATCAGGATTCGTCGGGTAGCCAAAAACATTCAGTACTTC
size: NA; V: TRBV30; D: NA; J: TRBJ2-5; CDR3: CAWSYPGQETQYF; DNA: TGTGCCTGGAGTTACCCCGGTCAAGAGACCCAGTACTTC
size: NA; V: TRBV23-1; D: NA; J: TRBJ1-1; CDR3: CASSLGLRGTEAFF; DNA: TGCGCCAGCAGTCTCGGGTTAAGAGGAACTGAAGCTTTCTTT
size: NA; V: TRBV6-1; D: NA; J: TRBJ2-2; CDR3: CAGQRGFAGELFF; DNA: TGTGCTGGTCAAAGGGGTTTCGCCGGGGAGCTGTTTTTT
size: NA; V: TRBV28; D: NA; J: TRBJ2-1; CDR3: CASSPGQSLNEQFF; DNA: TGTGCCAGCAGCCCGGGACAAAGCCTTAATGAGCAGTTCTTC
size: NA; V: TRBV7-9; D: TRBD2; J: TRBJ2-7; CDR3: CASSLVPGGYEQYF; DNA: TGTGCCAGCAGCTTAGTACCGGGAGGCTACGAGCAGTACTTC
size: NA; V: TRBV7-3; D: TRBD1; J: TRBJ2-5; CDR3: CASSSSGQPYETQYF; DNA: TGTGCCAGCAGCTCTTCGGGACAGCCATACGAGACCCAGTACTTC
size: NA; V: TRBV7-9; D: TRBD1; J: TRBJ2-1; CDR3: CASSLGRTGGKGEQFF; DNA: TGTGCCAGCAGCTTGGGGAGAACAGGGGGCAAGGGTGAGCAGTTCTTC
size: NA; V: TRBV4-3; D: TRBD1; J: TRBJ1-4; CDR3: CASSQGQGTSGNEKLFF; DNA: TGCGCCAGCAGCCAAGGACAGGGAACGTCCGGTAATGAAAAACTGTTTTTT
size: NA; V: TRBV18; D: TRBD1; J: TRBJ1-3; CDR3: CASSPPSPGGGNTIYF; DNA: TGTGCCAGCTCACCACCCTCGCCAGGGGGAGGAAACACCATATATTTT
size: NA; V: TRBV7-2; D: NA; J: TRBJ2-6; CDR3: CASSPRHSGANVLTF; DNA: TGTGCCAGCAGCCCCCGCCACTCTGGGGCCAACGTCCTGACTTTC
size: NA; V: TRBV7-2; D: NA; J: TRBJ1-6; CDR3: CASSPQGGGDNSPLHF; DNA: TGTGCCAGCAGCCCGCAGGGCGGTGGGGATAATTCACCCCTCCACTTT
size: few; V: TRBV7-2; D: NA; J: TRBJ1-6; CDR3: CASSVNSPLHF; DNA: TGTGCCAGCAGCGTTAATTCACCCCTCCACTTT
size: NA; V: TRBV2; D: NA; J: TRBJ1-2; CDR3: CASSEDGNYGYTF; DNA: TGTGCCAGCAGTGAAGACGGGAACTATGGCTACACCTTC
size: few; V: TRBV27; D: NA; J: TRBJ1-5; CDR3: CASSLYPPGGSNQPQHF; DNA: TGTGCCAGCAGTTTATACCCTCCCGGCGGGAGCAATCAGCCCCAGCATTTT
size: NA; V: TRBV9; D: TRBD2; J: TRBJ2-7; CDR3: CASSVGVAGGNEQYF; DNA: TGTGCCAGCAGCGTAGGGGTAGCGGGGGGCAACGAGCAGTACTTC
size: NA; V: TRBV19; D: NA; J: TRBJ1-2; CDR3: CASSIPRGYGYTF; DNA: TGTGCCAGTAGTATCCCCAGGGGTTATGGCTACACCTTC
size: NA; V: TRBV6-1; D: NA; J: TRBJ2-2; CDR3: CASRLRGATGELFF; DNA: TGTGCCAGCAGACTCCGGGGGGCCACCGGGGAGCTGTTTTTT
size: NA; V: TRBV4-1; D: TRBD2; J: TRBJ2-7; CDR3: CASSRSGTSETYEQYF; DNA: TGCGCCAGCAGCCGGTCCGGGACTAGCGAAACCTACGAGCAGTACTTC
size: NA; V: TRBV6-6; D: NA; J: TRBJ1-1; CDR3: CASSSGQNTEAFF; DNA: TGTGCCAGCAGCTCCGGACAGAACACTGAAGCTTTCTTT
size: NA; V: TRBV7-2; D: NA; J: TRBJ2-6; CDR3: CASSFEVGGSGANVLTF; DNA: TGTGCCAGCAGCTTCGAGGTCGGGGGCTCTGGGGCCAACGTCCTGACTTTC